Following are 22 T cell receptor beta chains from one sample sequenced in a study of beta chain features in type 1 diabetes. Regarding the study as a whole: Moderate yet significant TCRB CDR3 shortening was seen in Type 1 diabetes patients in all four CD4+ subsets.

Expressed TCRB transcripts got sequenced, as all isolated RNA was reverse transcribed. The table came from immunoSEQ multiplex PCR; TCRdb's copy has only in-frame clones and leaves some out. The data show roughly 300,000 clones, over 7% seen once. No antigens are known for them. Specimen: central memory CD4+ T cells from blood. The receptors were sampled from a man aged 25 to 40 with type 1 diabetes.

This clone has more than one count but fewer than ten. The chain has TRBV5-4 and TRBJ1-3; unclear D gene. This CDR3 region has 14 residues. Trimming pared 0 bases from V and 3 bases from J, leaving 7 bases between. The germline gives CDR1 SGHNT, CDR2 YYREEE (reference sequence). CDR3 bases: TGTGCCAGCAGCTTGGACCGTTATGGAAACACCATATATTTT. As protein: CASSLDRYGNTIYF.

In this sample, this clone turned up a few times. V is TRBV11-2 and J is TRBJ2-1; D unresolved. Trimming removed 4 bases at V and 6 bases at J, with 4 bases between. The CDR3 consists of 11 residues. Germline-derived CDR1 and CDR2 are SGHAT and FQNNGV. Here the CDR3 reads CASSSANEQFF. The DNA for the CDR3 is TGTGCCAGCAGCTCAGCCAATGAGCAGTTCTTC.

This rearrangement joins TRBV2 to TRBJ2-5; 7 nucleotides match TRBD1. The ends lost 1 base at V and 4 bases at J; junction bases unmatched: 6. Germline CDR1 reads SNHLY; CDR2 reads FYNNEI. The CDR3 contains 15 residues. CDR3 loop: CASSEDQGDGETQYF. CDR3 in DNA: TGTGCCAGCAGTGAAGATCAGGGGGATGGAGAGACCCAGTACTTC.

Only a few counts were recorded for this clone. In DNA, the CDR3 is TGTGCCTGGAGTGTACAATGGGACAGTAATCAGCCCCAGCATTTT. Translating it yields CAWSVQWDSNQPQHF. The chain is built from TRBV30 and TRBJ1-5; 7 bases fit TRBD1. This CDR3 has 15 amino acids. The V gene end was trimmed by 0 bases and the J gene end by 4 bases; junction bases not matched to a gene: 6. From germline, CDR1 is GTSNPN and CDR2 SVGIG (reference sequence).

The chain employs TRBV6-6 and TRBJ1-5; D may be TRBD1 (5 bases). With 7 bases removed from V and 0 bases from J, the gap between germline ends came to 13 bases. Germline loops: CDR1 MNHNY, CDR2 SVGAGI (reference sequence). CDR3 length: 15 residues. The CDR3 region is CASNPRGNSNQPQHF. The CDR3 DNA follows: TGTGCCAGCAATCCCCGGGGGAATAGCAATCAGCCCCAGCATTTT.

This clone was picked up a small number of times. The chain couples TRBV6-1 to TRBJ2-5, with D perhaps matching TRBD1 (6 bases). Trimming removed 8 bases at V and 4 bases at J, with 11 bases between. This CDR3 contains 12 residues. The germline CDR1 and CDR2 sequences are MNHNS and SASEGT. The CDR3 loop is CASELGGETQYF. In DNA, the CDR3 is TGTGCCAGCGAACTAGGGGGAGAGACCCAGTACTTC.

This clone was detected a few times. The V gene is TRBV29-1, the J gene TRBJ2-5, with D possibly being TRBD1 (6 bases). V dropped 6 bases and J dropped 1 base, with 12 bases sitting between them. The germline gives CDR1 SQVTM, CDR2 ANQGSEA. The CDR3 runs to 13 residues. The CDR3 DNA follows: TGCAGCGTAGATGGACAGCTCCAAGAGACCCAGTACTTC. This gives the protein CSVDGQLQETQYF. The full variable domain, completed using reference TRBV29-1 and TRBJ2-5, is SAVISQKPSRDICQRGTSLTIQCQVDSQVTMMFWYRQQPGQSLTLIATANQGSEATYESGFVIDKFPISRPNLTFSTLTVSNMSPEDSSIYLCSVDGQLQETQYFGPGTRLLVL.

This clone was observed a few times. The chain is built from TRBV7-2 and TRBJ1-2; TRBD1 is a possible D gene (6 bases). With 5 bases removed from V and 0 bases from J, the gap between germline ends came to 19 bases. This CDR3 has 17 residues. Germline values: CDR1 SGHTA, CDR2 FQGNSA. CDR3 amino acids: CASSPRQGSSSNYGYTF. CDR3 coding DNA: TGTGCCAGCAGCCCTCGGCAGGGGTCCTCGTCTAACTATGGCTACACCTTC.

CDR3 in amino acids: CASGGIGYNEQFF. The CDR3 coding sequence is TGTGCCAGTGGCGGGATTGGGTACAATGAGCAGTTCTTC. The V and J genes are TRBV9 and TRBJ2-1, with TRBD2 as a possible D gene (6 bases). The CDR3 has 13 residues. Germline CDR1 reads SGDLS; CDR2 reads YYNGEE. The germline V and J ends were trimmed by 8 bases and 4 bases, with 13 bases remaining between them.

V gene TRBV19 combines with J gene TRBJ2-7, with no clear D. Germline V lookup: CDR1 LNHDA, CDR2 SQIVND (reference sequence). V was cut by 4 bases and J by 2 bases, with 12 bases left in between. The CDR3 is 14 residues long. CDR3 in DNA: TGTGCCAGTAGTACCCGGACGTATCCCTACGAGCAGTACTTC. Translating it yields CASSTRTYPYEQYF.

This clone was found a few times. The chain carries TRBV7-9 and TRBJ1-2; weak D call: TRBD1 (6 bases). The ends were cut back, 4 bases at V and 2 bases at J, with 8 bases in the middle. The CDR3 extends over 13 amino acids. The V gene's germline CDR1 is SEHNR and CDR2 FQNEAQ (reference sequence). CDR3 sequence reads: CASSYGQNYGYTF. The CDR3 bases are TGTGCCAGCAGCTACGGACAGAACTATGGCTACACCTTC.

This clone occurred a few times. The chain has TRBV27 and TRBJ2-3; TRBD2 aligns across 8 bases. Germline CDR1 reads MNHEY; CDR2 reads SMNVEV (reference sequence). Unmatched junction bases numbered 3, after V lost 6 bases and J lost 1 base. The CDR3 is made up of 14 amino acids. The CDR3 bases are TGTGCCAGCAGGGTAGCGGGGCGCACAGATACGCAGTATTTT. Its translation is CASRVAGRTDTQYF.

The chain couples TRBV6-5 to TRBJ1-2; 9 bases match TRBD1. Germline CDR1 and CDR2: MNHEY and SVGAGI. Trimming at V came to 10 bases and at J to 5 bases, leaving 11 bases not matched to a gene. This CDR3 contains 14 residues. The CDR3, as DNA: TGTGCCACCTTAGAACGGGACAGGGAATATGGCTACACCTTC. This translates into CATLERDREYGYTF.

This clone was counted a few times. The chain combines TRBV18 with TRBJ2-5, with 7 nucleotides matching TRBD2. CDR3 length equals 16 residues. Per germline, CDR1 KGHSH and CDR2 LQKENI. The ends lost 4 bases at V and 4 bases at J; junction bases unmatched: 12. The CDR3 DNA follows: TGTGCCAGCTCACTTGCCCTCGGGGGGAGTGGAGAGACCCAGTACTTC. It yields the protein CASSLALGGSGETQYF.

The rearrangement uses TRBV11-2 and TRBJ1-4; weak D call: TRBD1 (5 bases). Trimming removed 2 bases at V and 8 bases at J, with 6 bases between. Germline CDR1 and CDR2: SGHAT and FQNNGV. The CDR3 is 12 amino acids. In DNA form, the CDR3 reads TGTGCCAGCAGCTTACCAGGGGAAAAACTGTTTTTT. Its protein product is CASSLPGEKLFF.

This CDR3 reads CASSRIGGYEQYF. CDR3 sequence (DNA): TGCGCCAGCAGCCGGATAGGGGGCTACGAGCAGTACTTC. The V and J genes are TRBV5-1 and TRBJ2-7; a possible D gene is TRBD1 (6 bases). CDR1 SGHRS and CDR2 YFSETQ come from the germline V gene. This CDR3 has 13 residues. V lost 4 bases to trimming and J lost 3 bases, with 11 bases between them. Looking up the rest from reference TRBV5-1 and TRBJ2-7 gives the full variable domain: KAGVTQTPRYLIKTRGQQVTLSCSPISGHRSVSWYQQTPGQGLQFLFEYFSETQRNKGNFPGRFSGRQFSNSRSEMNVSTLELGDSALYLCASSRIGGYEQYFGPGTRLTVT.

The chain recombines TRBV5-6 with TRBJ2-2; no firm D call. There are 12 residues in the CDR3. Trimming removed 3 bases at V and 2 bases at J, with 2 bases between. Germline CDR1 reads SGHDT; CDR2 reads YYEEEE. The CDR3 DNA reads TGTGCCAGCAGCTCAAACACCGGGGAGCTGTTTTTT. Its protein is CASSSNTGELFF. The complete variable domain, with remaining parts taken from reference TRBV5-6 and TRBJ2-2, reads DAGVTQSPTHLIKTRGQQVTLRCSPKSGHDTVSWYQQALGQGPQFIFQYYEEEERQRGNFPDRFSGHQFPNYSSELNVNALLLGDSALYLCASSSNTGELFFGEGSRLTVL.

This clone was seen a handful of times. The chain combines TRBV2 with TRBJ2-4, with 7 bases matching TRBD2. Germline loops: CDR1 SNHLY, CDR2 FYNNEI. This CDR3 has 14 residues. V lost 5 bases, J lost 4 bases, and 5 bases stayed unmatched. CDR3 nucleotides: TGTGCCAGCAGTTCGCGGGGGTCGAAAAACATTCAGTACTTC. Its translation: CASSSRGSKNIQYF.

The CDR3 nucleotides are TGTGCCAGCAGCTTATATCTGGACCGTGGCGGGGAGCTGTTTTTT. Translated: CASSLYLDRGGELFF. This chain uses TRBV5-6 with TRBJ2-2; the D is unclear. Deletions cut 2 bases from V and 7 bases from J, with 15 bases between. The CDR3 spans 15 residues. The V gene's germline CDR1 is SGHDT and CDR2 YYEEEE.

This clone showed up many times. This chain uses TRBV4-3 with TRBJ2-2; 10 bases align to TRBD1. Germline-derived CDR1 and CDR2 are LGHNA and YSLEER. CDR3 length: 17 residues. Germline trimming cut 0 bases from V and 5 bases from J; bases unmatched to any gene: 6. The CDR3 spells CASSQEGTGAFTGELFF. The CDR3 bases are TGCGCCAGCAGCCAAGAAGGGACAGGGGCGTTTACCGGGGAGCTGTTTTTT.

This clone has more than one count but fewer than ten. J is TRBJ2-1 and V is TRBV11-2, with TRBD2 matching 11 bases. The CDR3 is 15 residues long. V lost 5 bases and J lost 5; bases outside the gene matches: 5. CDR1 is SGHAT and CDR2 is FQNNGV in the germline V gene. The CDR3: CASSRLAGGDNEQFF. CDR3 DNA sequence: TGTGCCAGCAGCAGGCTAGCGGGGGGTGACAATGAGCAGTTCTTC.

This clone was observed a handful of times. The chain joins TRBV30 to TRBJ2-1; unclear D gene. V lost 1 base and J 5 bases, leaving 3 bases between the germline ends. Germline-derived CDR1 and CDR2 are GTSNPN and SVGIG (reference sequence). The CDR3 covers 11 residues. CDR3 bases: TGTGCCTGGAGTGCTAACAATGAGCAGTTCTTC. Translating it yields CAWSANNEQFF. Looking up the rest from reference TRBV30 and TRBJ2-1 gives the full variable domain: SQTIHQWPATLVQPVGSPLSLECTVEGTSNPNLYWYRQAAGRGLQLLFYSVGIGQISSEVPQNLSASRPQDRQFILSSKKLLLSDSGFYLCAWSANNEQFFGPGTRLTVL.